Below, one TCR beta chain is given with its context. Trimming removed 6 bases at V and 7 bases at J, with 18 bases between. The germline V gene encodes CDR1 MNHEY and CDR2 SMNVEV (reference sequence). The CDR3 spans 14 residues. The data originate from a study of control samples from healthy donors and cancer patients. TCRdb's copy holds only in-frame clones and misses some; the assay was immunoSEQ multiplex PCR. The table has 390,000 or so clones, 75% to 95% seen once. The receptor's source is a man aged 40-50 years with head and neck cancer. The genes are TRBV27 and TRBJ2-5; D may be TRBD2 (6 bases). Sequencing input: PBMCs. Here the CDR3 reads CASSFGGAPATQYF. CDR3 DNA sequence: TGTGCCAGCAGCTTCGGCGGGGCCCCAGCGACCCAGTACTTC.